The source of this TCR beta chain is a study of STAT5B mutations in CD4+ large granular lymphocyte leukemia. Study details: Among healthy controls, a particular HLA allele went with more CDR3 'QG' motifs.

Study results and caveats: Around 25% of private leukemic clonotypes occurred rarely in other patients' non-leukemic repertoires.

Concerning this clone: Its antigen is still unknown.

This was a survey-level run. Per the study methods: A productive frequency of 2.59 x 10-5 was the lowest detectable. Libraries were prepared by immunoSEQ multiplex PCR; TCRdb keeps only in-frame clonotypes and omits some of them. The V and J calls and clone size are taken from that table; D and trimming were inferred from the DNA. The sample shows some 40,000 clones, about four fifths of them seen only once. The source is a human donor in good health. The sample was CD4+ T cells from blood buffy coats.

The CDR3 sequence: CASRRPGGTGELFF. Here the CDR3 DNA reads TGCGCCAGCAGACGGCCTGGGGGCACCGGGGAGCTGTTTTTT. The chain combines TRBV5-1 with TRBJ2-2; perhaps D is TRBD1 or TRBD2 (5 bases each). This CDR3 spans 14 amino acids. The V gene lost 5 bases and the J gene lost 4 bases, with 12 bases spanning the gap. The V gene's germline CDR1 is SGHRS and CDR2 YFSETQ.